A single sample gave rise to the 20 T cell receptor beta chains below, sequenced in a study of cytomegalovirus exposure and HLA in healthy donors (dated by TCRdb to 2016 to 2017). The receptor library was made with the immunoSEQ multiplex PCR assay. The multiplex PCR relied on a mix of 60 forward primers for TCR Vbeta segments and 13 reverse primers for TCR Jbeta segments. In its TCRdb copy, this immuneACCESS table keeps in-frame sequences only and misses some clones. Where compared with another copy, unresolved V genes explain less than half of these, and the others have no known cause. This sample lists 150,000 or so clones; around 85% were detected once. The biggest ten clones account for about a tenth of the sample. The sequenced sample consisted of PBMCs. These TCRs come from a man aged 18 to 35 in good health and CMV-seropositive.

V and J are TRBV19 and TRBJ2-6; 15 nucleotides match TRBD2. Germline CDR1 and CDR2: LNHDA and SQIVND (reference sequence). V lost 3 bases to trimming and J lost 0 bases; unmatched junction nucleotides: 12. This CDR3 is 22 amino acids long. The CDR3 coding sequence is TGTGCCAGTAGTATCGGGACTAGCGGGGGGAACGTTAAAATCTCTGGGGCCAACGTCCTGACTTTC. Amino acid sequence: CASSIGTSGGNVKISGANVLTF.

The chain couples TRBV19 to TRBJ1-1; 10 bases match TRBD1. Looked up from germline, CDR1 is LNHDA and CDR2 is SQIVND (reference sequence). The ends lost 1 base at V and 8 bases at J; junction bases unmatched: 7. CDR3 length: 15 residues. The CDR3 DNA is TGTGCCAGTAGTATAGGGGACAGGGGAAAGAGAGAAGCTTTCTTT. It yields the protein CASSIGDRGKREAFF.

The genes are TRBV19 and TRBJ2-2; TRBD1 is a possible D gene (6 bases). The V and J ends lost 4 bases and 5 bases respectively, with 14 bases between them. CDR1 is LNHDA and CDR2 is SQIVND in the germline V gene (reference sequence). The CDR3 length is 15 residues. The CDR3 region has the DNA TGTGCCAGTAGTAAAACAGGGTCGGGAACCGGGGAGCTGTTTTTT. It specifies CASSKTGSGTGELFF.

The chain couples TRBV5-1 to TRBJ1-1; a possible D gene is TRBD1 (6 bases). Trimming took 2 bases from V and 0 from J, leaving 17 bases between them. The CDR3 sequence is 17 residues long. Germline CDR1 and CDR2: SGHRS and YFSETQ. The CDR3, as DNA: TGCGCCAGCAGCTTACAGGGCGGGGGGCTAATGAACACTGAAGCTTTCTTT. It yields the protein CASSLQGGGLMNTEAFF.

The chain uses TRBV5-1 and TRBJ2-7, with D perhaps matching TRBD1 (5 bases). Trimming took 4 bases from V and 5 from J, leaving 19 bases between them. CDR3 length: 15 residues. The germline gives CDR1 SGHRS, CDR2 YFSETQ. CDR3 DNA: TGCGCCAGCAGCGTTTTTGGTGGCAGGGTCGACGAGCAGTACTTC. It encodes CASSVFGGRVDEQYF.

In this sample, this clone turned up once. The J gene is TRBJ2-1, the V gene TRBV7-6; TRBD2 matches 13 bases. The V gene's germline CDR1 is SGHVS and CDR2 FNYEAQ. CDR3 length equals 16 residues. Trimming took 4 bases from V and 8 from J; bases not matched to a gene: 8. CDR3 DNA: TGTGCCAGCAGCTCCGAACTAGCGGGGGGGCCGCATGAGCAGTTCTTC. It translates to CASSSELAGGPHEQFF.

The J gene is TRBJ2-5, the V gene TRBV6-1, with D maybe TRBD2 (6 bases). The CDR3 is made up of 12 amino acids. Trimming left V 8 bases short and J 5 bases short, with 12 bases between. Germline CDR1 reads MNHNS; CDR2 reads SASEGT. CDR3 in amino acids: CASSSAGETQYF. Written as DNA, the CDR3 is TGTGCCAGCTCTTCCGCGGGGGAGACCCAGTACTTC.

The rearrangement joins TRBV11-2 to TRBJ2-2; TRBD1 matches at 7 bases. The CDR3 spans 14 residues. The germline V gene has CDR1 SGHAT and CDR2 FQNNGV. V dropped 4 bases and J dropped 6; count of bases not matched to a gene: 5. CDR3 bases: TGTGCCAGCAGCTCGACAGGGTTGGCCGGGGAGCTGTTTTTT. Protein product: CASSSTGLAGELFF.

In its sample, this clone was seen once. This rearrangement joins TRBV5-1 to TRBJ2-5; TRBD2 matches 12 bases. The germline V gene encodes CDR1 SGHRS and CDR2 YFSETQ. V trimming: 0 bases; J trimming: 4 bases; junction bases outside the gene matches: 10. The CDR3 extends over 18 amino acids. The CDR3 sequence is CASSLVPSGGALGETQYF. The CDR3 nucleotides are TGCGCCAGCAGCTTGGTGCCTAGCGGGGGGGCCTTAGGAGAGACCCAGTACTTC.

This rearrangement joins TRBV6-5 to TRBJ2-2; D unresolved. Germline-derived CDR1 and CDR2 are MNHEY and SVGAGI. Trimming took off 2 bases at V and 2 bases at J, with 6 bases between the two ends. The CDR3 totals 14 residues. Written as DNA, the CDR3 is TGTGCCAGCAGTTACGAGGCAAACACCGGGGAGCTGTTTTTT. Amino acids: CASSYEANTGELFF.

The chain joins TRBV7-8 to TRBJ1-1, with D perhaps TRBD1 (5 bases). In germline, CDR1 is SGHVS, CDR2 FQNEAQ. The length of the CDR3 is 16 residues. V was cut by 3 bases and J by 6 bases, with 20 bases left in between. In DNA form, the CDR3 reads TGTGCCAGCAGCTTGAATACTGGCGGGGGTGGCCCTGAAGCTTTCTTT. It yields the protein CASSLNTGGGGPEAFF.

V and J are TRBV7-9 and TRBJ1-1, with 8 bases fitting TRBD1. There are 11 residues in the CDR3. V was clipped by 11 bases and J by 3 bases; unmatched bases: 2. The germline gives CDR1 SEHNR, CDR2 FQNEAQ (reference sequence). In DNA form, the CDR3 reads TGTGCCGGACAGGGTTACACTGAAGCTTTCTTT. Residues: CAGQGYTEAFF.

The chain has TRBV5-4 and TRBJ1-2, with 8 bases aligning to TRBD1. V shed 4 bases, J shed 4 bases, and the junction held 6 bases outside the gene matches. CDR3 length equals 14 residues. Germline V lookup: CDR1 SGHNT, CDR2 YYREEE (reference sequence). The CDR3 here is CASSARDRSYGYTF. In DNA, the CDR3 is TGTGCCAGCAGCGCACGGGACAGGAGCTATGGCTACACCTTC.

The J gene is TRBJ1-2, the V gene TRBV4-3; D gene ambiguous. The CDR3 is 18 amino acids. V was pared by 0 bases and J by 7 bases, with 24 bases between. CDR1 is LGHNA, CDR2 YSLEER, per germline. The CDR3 spells CASSQEVVEGSVMSGYTF. The CDR3 DNA reads as TGCGCCAGCAGCCAAGAGGTTGTGGAGGGATCGGTTATGAGTGGCTACACCTTC.

This clone has a single count. The chain combines TRBV7-2 with TRBJ2-7, with unresolved D. The CDR3 runs to 13 residues. CDR1 SGHTA and CDR2 FQGNSA come from the germline V gene. Trimming pared 6 bases from V and 2 bases from J, leaving 11 bases between. For the CDR3, the DNA is TGTGCCAGCAGAGAGGCCTTTACCTACGAGCAGTACTTC. It specifies CASREAFTYEQYF.

The chain carries TRBV13 and TRBJ1-2; the match to TRBD1 covers 8 bases. CDR3 length: 15 amino acids. Trimming cost V 1 base and J 4 bases; bases outside gene matches: 5. CDR1 is PRHDT, CDR2 FYEKMQ, per germline (reference sequence). The DNA for the CDR3 is TGTGCCAGCAGCTTAGAGGACAGGGCTTCCTATGGCTACACCTTC. Protein: CASSLEDRASYGYTF.

The chain is built from TRBV2 and TRBJ2-5; 7 positions agree with TRBD2. This CDR3 is built from 16 residues. J lost 2 bases, V lost 5 bases, and 11 bases had no gene match. The V gene's germline CDR1 is SNHLY and CDR2 FYNNEI. The CDR3 nucleotides read TGTGCCAGCAGTCGCCTAGGGAGGGGAGGGCAAGAGACCCAGTACTTC. Protein: CASSRLGRGGQETQYF.

This rearrangement joins TRBV10-3 to TRBJ2-5; 11 bases are shared with TRBD2. The J segment lost 7 bases and the V segment lost 3 bases, leaving 13 bases of the junction unmatched. Per germline, CDR1 ENHRY and CDR2 SYGVKD. This CDR3 is built from 17 residues. The CDR3 DNA reads TGTGCCATCAGTGATACTAGCGGGGGAGATAATCCGGGGACCCAGTACTTC. Translating gives CAISDTSGGDNPGTQYF.

The chain joins TRBV10-3 to TRBJ1-1; D perhaps matches TRBD1 (6 bases). This CDR3 comprises 14 residues. Germline loops: CDR1 ENHRY, CDR2 SYGVKD. Trimming took off 7 bases at V and 6 bases at J, with 18 bases between the two ends. CDR3 nucleotides: TGTGCCATCACCGGGGTACAGGGCGAGTCTGAAGCTTTCTTT. Its translation: CAITGVQGESEAFF.

The CDR3, as DNA: TGTGCTAGTGCCCCCAGCGGGGCTGGCGGGGAGCTGTTTTTT. It specifies CASAPSGAGGELFF. The gene calls are TRBV12-5 and TRBJ2-2; 7 bases agree with TRBD2. Unmatched junction bases numbered 9, after V lost 7 bases and J lost 7 bases. CDR3 length: 14 residues. The germline CDR1 and CDR2 sequences are LGHNT and FRNRAP.